Below are 21 T cell receptor beta chains sequenced from a single sample in a study of blood T cells in healthy people across ages. A second PCR, run for about 7 to 12 cycles, used a sample-barcoded 5' primer plus a J-beta primer mix. TCRdb itself ran the 5' RACE reads through MiXCR, one entry per CDR3 protein. The data contain about 720,000 distinct CDR3 sequences, about 24% of them singletons. The sequenced sample was blood. Receptors were obtained from a man aged 70-80 years in good health.

This clonotype was counted only a few times. The V gene is TRBV7-2, the J gene TRBJ2-5, with D maybe TRBD2 (5 bases). The J call is in doubt because the DNA end fits TRBJ2-1 better. Germline CDR1 and CDR2: SGHTA and FQGNSA. The CDR3 has 15 residues. CDR3 sequence (DNA): TGTGCCAGCAACTACCAGTCCGGGAAGGGAGAGACCCAGTTCTTC. This sequence encodes CASNYQSGKGETQFF.

This clonotype was seen more than once but under ten times. This chain joins TRBV2 and TRBJ1-2, with a weak D call TRBD1 (5 bases). The CDR3 runs 14 residues. Germline V gene sequence: CDR1 SNHLY, CDR2 FYNNEI. V was cut by 2 bases and J by 7 bases, with 14 bases left in between. Here the CDR3 DNA reads TGTGCCAGCAGTGAAAGGACGGGGGGTGGTGGCTACACCTTC. As protein: CASSERTGGGGYTF.

CDR3 nucleotides: TGTGCCTGGAGCCTGACAGGGAGCACTGAAGCTTTCTTT. Its translation: CAWSLTGSTEAFF. This chain links TRBV30 with TRBJ1-1, with TRBD1 identical over 7 bases. This CDR3 has 13 residues. The J segment lost 4 bases and the V segment lost 3 bases, leaving 5 bases of the junction unmatched. From germline, CDR1 is GTSNPN and CDR2 SVGIG (reference sequence).

The J gene is TRBJ2-1, the V gene TRBV3-1, with TRBD1 matching over 9 bases. J gave up 8 bases and V 5 bases, and 7 bases lay outside the gene matches. The CDR3 consists of 14 residues. Germline CDR1 reads LGHDT; CDR2 reads YNNKEL (reference sequence). The CDR3 DNA sequence: TGTGCCAGCAGCTTACCGGGACAGGGAGATGAGCAGTTCTTC. Translating it yields CASSLPGQGDEQFF.

This clonotype was found a few times. CDR3 amino acids: CASSFLQSTNEKLFF. The DNA for the CDR3 is TGCGCCAGCAGCTTCTTACAGTCAACTAATGAAAAACTGTTTTTT. This chain links TRBV5-1 with TRBJ1-4; D is unclear. The V end was cut by 2 bases, the J end by 0 bases, with 8 bases between. The length of the CDR3 is 15 residues. Germline-derived CDR1 and CDR2 are SGHRS and YFSETQ.

CDR3 sequence (DNA): TGTGCCAGCAGCCCCCGGGGGCAGATCGTTGAAGCTTTCTTT. It specifies CASSPRGQIVEAFF. The J gene is TRBJ1-1, the V gene TRBV14, with D possibly being TRBD1 (6 bases). The CDR3 loop spans 14 amino acids. The ends were cut back, 4 bases at V and 7 bases at J, with 16 bases in the middle. Per germline, CDR1 SGHDN and CDR2 FVKESK.

This clonotype was seen more than once but under ten times. The chain recombines TRBV18 with TRBJ2-1; 12 bases agree with TRBD2. V was pared by 4 bases and J by 0 bases, with 10 bases of the junction left unmatched. Germline V CDR1 and CDR2: KGHSH, LQKENI. The CDR3 sequence is 19 residues long. The CDR3: CASSLSGTSGPRSYNEQFF. The CDR3 bases are TGTGCCAGCTCACTATCCGGGACTAGCGGGCCTCGCTCCTACAATGAGCAGTTCTTC.

This chain links TRBV12-5 with TRBJ1-5; D gene uncertain. Germline CDR1 reads LGHNT; CDR2 reads FRNRAP. This CDR3 is 15 amino acids long. The V and J ends lost 2 bases and 0 bases respectively, with 8 bases between them. CDR3 protein: CASGLWAYSNQPQHF. As DNA, the CDR3 is TGTGCTAGTGGTTTGTGGGCATATAGCAATCAGCCCCAGCATTTT.

A note on this clonotype: Germline is not matched at one junction end, which may reflect a read error. The V and J genes are TRBV7-9 and TRBJ2-5; no firm D call. The germline V gene encodes CDR1 SEHNR and CDR2 FQNEAQ (reference sequence). The CDR3 consists of 14 residues. For the CDR3, the DNA is TGTGCCAGCAGCTTAGAGAAAGTCCGCTACGAGCAGCACTTC. It translates to CASSLEKVRYEQHF.

The chain couples TRBV20-1 to TRBJ2-3; 7 bases are a match to TRBD2. CDR1 DFQATT and CDR2 SNEGSKA come from the germline V gene (reference sequence). The CDR3 has 16 amino acids. The V segment lost 1 base and the J segment 4 bases; nucleotides outside the gene matches: 11. This CDR3 reads CSARALGPGGSDTQYF. The DNA for the CDR3 is TGCAGTGCTAGAGCCCTTGGCCCGGGAGGATCAGATACGCAGTATTTT.

This chain joins TRBV20-1 and TRBJ2-2; TRBD2 agrees at 13 bases. Germline CDR1 and CDR2: DFQATT and SNEGSKA (reference sequence). The J segment lost 5 bases and the V segment lost 1 base, leaving 10 bases of the junction unmatched. The CDR3 is 18 amino acids. In DNA form, the CDR3 reads TGCAGTGCTAGAGGGCCCGGGACTAGCGGGGCGTTTACCGGGGAGCTGTTTTTT. Translation: CSARGPGTSGAFTGELFF.

This clonotype was counted only a few times. The chain couples TRBV11-3 to TRBJ2-1; 8 nucleotides match TRBD1. Germline CDR1 reads SGHNT; CDR2 reads YENEEA. The CDR3 has 12 residues. V was pared by 5 bases and J by 8 bases, with 2 bases of the junction left unmatched. As DNA, the CDR3 is TGTGCCAGCAGCCCGACAGGGGATGAGCAGTTCTTC. It specifies CASSPTGDEQFF.

The sample holds a few counts of this clonotype. The rearrangement links TRBV5-1 to TRBJ1-4; 10 bases are a match to TRBD1. Germline V CDR1 and CDR2: SGHRS, YFSETQ. This CDR3 has 17 residues. The V segment lost 4 bases and the J segment 2 bases; nucleotides outside the gene matches: 8. CDR3 region: CASSRTGGMSTNEKLFF. The CDR3 nucleotides are TGCGCCAGCAGCCGGACAGGGGGTATGAGCACTAATGAAAAACTGTTTTTT.

In its sample, this clonotype was seen a few times. This chain uses TRBV6-2 or TRBV6-3 with TRBJ2-7; 8 bases align to TRBD2. The J call may be incorrect, as the DNA end agrees better with TRBJ2-1. The CDR3 extends over 15 amino acids. CDR1 is MNHEY, CDR2 SVGEGT, per germline. Here the CDR3 DNA reads TGTGCCAGCAGTTACGTCGGGGGGGCCAAGGATGAGCAGTTCTTC. Translated: CASSYVGGAKDEQFF.

The rearrangement uses TRBV6-5 and TRBJ2-1; 9 bases fit TRBD2. The assigned J gene may be wrong: the sequence end matches TRBJ2-7 better. CDR3 length: 14 amino acids. Germline V lookup: CDR1 MNHEY, CDR2 SVGAGI. The CDR3 protein is CASSAGLATYEQYF. CDR3 in DNA: TGTGCCAGCAGTGCGGGACTAGCAACCTACGAGCAGTACTTC.

This chain links TRBV28 with TRBJ2-1; perhaps TRBD2 as D (6 bases). Per germline, CDR1 MDHEN and CDR2 SYDVKM. This CDR3 spans 15 amino acids. V lost 4 bases, J lost 3 bases, and 13 bases lay in between. In DNA, the CDR3 is TGTGCCAGCAGTTGGAGCCTGGGACTCTACAATGAGCAGTTCTTC. This sequence encodes CASSWSLGLYNEQFF.

This clonotype was counted a few times. The V gene is TRBV29-1, the J gene TRBJ2-1; perhaps TRBD1 as D (6 bases). Germline CDR1 reads SQVTM; CDR2 reads ANQGSEA. V lost 5 bases and J lost 4, with 21 bases in between. The CDR3 extends over 16 amino acids. Written as DNA, the CDR3 is TGCAGCGTTCGACGGACTGGCTGGGGGCAATACAATGAGCAGTTCTTC. The encoded protein is CSVRRTGWGQYNEQFF.

With regard to this clonotype: A junction end diverges from the germline sequence, so it may reflect a read error. The chain links TRBV6-5 to TRBJ1-1; D gene uncertain. Germline CDR1 reads MNHEY; CDR2 reads SVGAGI. The CDR3 is made up of 15 amino acids. Here the CDR3 reads CASSYGGIQNTEAFF. The CDR3 bases are TGTGCCAGTAGTTACGGCGGCATTCAGAACACTGAAGCTTTCTTT.

The chain carries TRBV24-1 and TRBJ2-1; 14 bases match TRBD2. Germline values: CDR1 KGHDR, CDR2 SFDVKD. This CDR3 spans 17 amino acids. The V and J ends lost 3 bases and 7 bases, in that order; junction bases with no gene match: 7. CDR3 protein: CATSDPGTSGRTNEQFF. In DNA form, the CDR3 reads TGTGCCACCAGTGATCCAGGGACTAGCGGGAGAACTAATGAGCAGTTCTTC.

This clonotype was found a few times. For the CDR3, the DNA is TGTGCCACCCGACAAGAAAATTCACCCCTCCACTTT. It is translated as CATRQENSPLHF. The chain joins TRBV6-6 to TRBJ1-6; no clear D gene. With 10 bases removed from V and 7 bases from J, the gap between germline ends came to 11 bases. The V gene's germline CDR1 is MNHNY and CDR2 SVGAGI (reference sequence). The CDR3 extends over 12 amino acids.

This clonotype was observed a few times. DNA of the CDR3: TGTGCCACCTTGGTAGGGAGTTACAATGAGCAGTTCTTC. Its protein product is CATLVGSYNEQFF. The chain links TRBV7-9 to TRBJ2-5, with D possibly matching TRBD2 (5 bases). The J call could be wrong; TRBJ2-1 is a better fit for the DNA end. Germline-derived CDR1 and CDR2 are SEHNR and FQNEAQ (reference sequence). The CDR3 extends over 13 amino acids.